The 7 T cell receptor beta chains below all came from one sample that was sequenced in a study of vaccination and CD4 T cells after COVID-19. Antigen specificity for these receptors is unknown. With the Oncomine TCR Beta short-read assay, DNA from cultured CD4+ T cells was sequenced. One entry per CDR3 protein, called by TCRdb with MiXCR from the PCR reads. This table holds 7,000 to 8,500 distinct CDR3 sequences, approximately 50% found once. Treatment specified: approximately nine-day PBMC culture with coronavirus spike peptide pools or control peptides (ViraFEST assay). Input material: CD4+ T cells from blood, cultured in vitro. These receptors came from a human donor who had recovered from COVID-19.

The rearrangement uses TRBV7-8 and TRBJ2-2; weak D call: TRBD1 (5 bases). The CDR3 extends over 13 amino acids. V lost 2 bases and J 5 bases, leaving 6 bases between the germline ends. Germline CDR1 SGHVS, CDR2 FQNEAQ. The CDR3 DNA sequence: TGTGCCAGCAGCTTACAGGGTACCGGGGAGCTGTTTTTT. This encodes CASSLQGTGELFF.

The chain has TRBV2 and TRBJ1-5, with D perhaps TRBD1 (6 bases). Germline V gene sequence: CDR1 SNHLY, CDR2 FYNNEI. Trimming removed 5 bases at V and 1 base at J, with 9 bases between. The CDR3 loop spans 14 amino acids. CDR3 bases: TGTGCCAGCAGTCTCAGGGGAAGCAATCAGCCCCAGCATTTT. Protein product: CASSLRGSNQPQHF.

The chain has TRBV7-6 and TRBJ2-1; 10 bases are a match to TRBD2. Trimming cost V 5 bases and J 7 bases; bases outside gene matches: 14. The CDR3 is 17 amino acids. The germline gives CDR1 SGHVS, CDR2 FNYEAQ. CDR3 loop: CASSPGLAALYGNEQFF. CDR3 coding DNA: TGTGCCAGCAGCCCCGGACTAGCGGCACTGTATGGGAATGAGCAGTTCTTC.

The rearrangement links TRBV5-6 to TRBJ1-2; D is ambiguous. Germline V gene data show CDR1 as SGHDT and CDR2 as YYEEEE. The CDR3 totals 12 residues. The V and J ends lost 3 bases and 7 bases respectively, with 10 bases between them. The CDR3 sequence: CASSWRTAGYTF. The DNA for the CDR3 is TGTGCCAGCAGCTGGAGGACTGCTGGCTACACCTTC.

The V gene is TRBV20-1, the J gene TRBJ1-1, with TRBD1 as a possible D gene (6 bases). V was cut by 2 bases and J by 0 bases, with 19 bases left in between. Looked up from germline, CDR1 is DFQATT and CDR2 is SNEGSKA (reference sequence). The CDR3 is 17 amino acids. The CDR3 region has the DNA TGCAGTGCTAGAAGGCAGGGGACTCAAATAATGAACACTGAAGCTTTCTTT. Its translation: CSARRQGTQIMNTEAFF.

This clonotype was observed a few times. The chain uses TRBV6-5 and TRBJ2-7, with TRBD1 matching 7 bases. The CDR3 extends over 15 amino acids. Looked up from germline, CDR1 is MNHEY and CDR2 is SVGAGI. The V segment lost 0 bases and the J segment 2 bases; nucleotides outside the gene matches: 4. CDR3: CASSYSDRLPYEQYF. The CDR3 coding sequence is TGTGCCAGCAGTTACTCGGACAGGCTACCCTACGAGCAGTACTTC.

This chain joins TRBV25-1 and TRBJ2-5; 13 bases map to TRBD2. There are 16 residues in the CDR3. Germline values: CDR1 MGHDK, CDR2 SYGVNS. Trimming at V came to 4 bases and at J to 1 base, leaving 3 bases not matched to a gene. CDR3 DNA: TGTGCCAGCAGTGGTACTAGCGGGGGGGCCCAAGAGACCCAGTACTTC. Protein sequence: CASSGTSGGAQETQYF.